This T cell receptor beta chain was captured in a study of cytomegalovirus exposure and HLA in healthy donors. At the level of the study: Some 80 million unique TCR sequences came from HLA-typed donors in an early release. Whole-study findings and limits: CMV serostatus was the only immune exposure information that was available. Previous analysis showed most TCR beta V segments were productive about 90% or about 30% of the time. Most subjects' HLA-A and HLA-B alleles were reportedly predicted from TCR beta sequences.

Use of 60 Vbeta and 13 Jbeta primers characterized the PCR. The method was immunoSEQ multiplex PCR; TCRdb's version includes in-frame clones alone and lacks a portion of them. The table has tens of thousands of clones, 60% to 85% seen once. As to this clone: Antigen unknown.

Germline CDR1 and CDR2: SGHDT and YYEEEE. CDR3 length equals 16 residues. Trimming removed 1 base from V and 3 bases from J, with 13 bases in between. This clonotype was obtained from a male donor in good health and CMV-seropositive. The chain couples TRBV5-6 to TRBJ1-4; tentatively, D is TRBD1 (5 bases). Sample: PBMCs. The CDR3 DNA is TGTGCCAGCAGCTTGTCTCAGGGTATGGCTAATGAAAAACTGTTTTTT. Its translation is CASSLSQGMANEKLFF.